This record covers a single T cell receptor (beta chain). The antigen is not known. This specimen belongs to a study of cytomegalovirus exposure and HLA in healthy donors. Study overall: According to later analysis, the same platform produced the roughly 120 validation and some 680 first-cohort repertoires.

The CDR3 covers 15 residues. Germline assignment: CDR1 KGHSH and CDR2 LQKENI. Trimming took off 3 bases at V and 3 bases at J, with 15 bases between the two ends. General study results and limits: Confirmation was obtained in vitro that a few CMV-associated chains are specific for CMV antigens. The classifier reportedly diagnosed cytomegalovirus status with high specificity and sensitivity.

Assay used: immunoSEQ multiplex PCR; TCRdb lists only in-frame clones, some missing. The sample holds about 130,000 clones, approximately 80% seen once. This rearrangement joins TRBV18 to TRBJ2-7; weak D call: TRBD2 (6 bases). The receptor's source is a man aged 30 to 45 in good health and CMV-seropositive. The sequenced sample was PBMCs. The CDR3 bases are TGTGCCAGCTCACCCTATCAATCGGAGGGCTACGAGCAGTACTTC. Translating gives CASSPYQSEGYEQYF.